Presented here are 31 T cell receptor beta chains from one specimen sequenced in a study of regulatory T cells in long-lasting Graves disease. Construction of the TCR beta libraries employed iRepertoire HTBI primers in conjunction with Arm-PCR of CDR3 regions. From the multiplex PCR reads, TCRdb called clonotypes with MiXCR, one entry per CDR3 protein. The repertoire holds around 450,000 distinct CDR3 sequences, with about a sixth as singletons. The sample's time point: newly diagnosed GD, antithyroid drugs for less than 3 months. Scientists built the TCR library using RNA that was extracted from PBMCs. This sample also belongs to another study, concerning T cells in Graves' hyperthyroidism and ophthalmopathy.

Sequenced material: peripheral blood mononuclear cells (PBMCs), taken at new diagnosis, from a patient treated with antithyroid drugs. Receptors originate from a man aged 35-49 years with Graves disease.

This clonotype was recorded only once. V gene TRBV16 combines with J gene TRBJ1-4; a weak D match, TRBD1 (5 bases). Per the germline V gene, CDR1 is KGHSY and CDR2 is FQNENV. The germline V and J ends were trimmed by 4 bases and 7 bases, with 10 bases remaining between them. This CDR3 has 13 amino acids. CDR3 loop: CASSRGTGEKLFF. The CDR3 DNA follows: TGTGCCAGCAGCCGGGGGACGGGTGAAAAACTGTTTTTT.

The chain has TRBV6-1 and TRBJ2-6; D is perhaps TRBD2 (7 bases). Trimming pared 6 bases from V and 4 bases from J, leaving 16 bases between. CDR3 size: 16 residues. Looked up from germline, CDR1 is MNHNS and CDR2 is SASEGT. The chain's CDR3 is CASRSRGGQGANVLTF. The CDR3 DNA is TGTGCCAGCAGATCAAGGGGGGGACAAGGGGCCAACGTCCTGACTTTC.

This clonotype came up many times. The chain is built from TRBV7-9 and TRBJ2-7; TRBD1 is a possible D gene (5 bases). V gave up 3 bases and J gave up 0 bases, with 9 bases separating them. This CDR3 is built from 14 residues. Germline-derived CDR1 and CDR2 are SEHNR and FQNEAQ (reference sequence). Here the CDR3 reads CASSFTGLSYEQYF. The CDR3 DNA reads TGTGCCAGCAGCTTTACAGGTCTCTCCTACGAGCAGTACTTC.

There are many counts of this clonotype. The chain recombines TRBV20-1 with TRBJ1-1; 10 bases are shared with TRBD1. CDR1 is DFQATT, CDR2 SNEGSKA, per germline (reference sequence). The CDR3 contains 13 residues. V shed 5 bases, J shed 10 bases, and the junction held 10 bases outside the gene matches. The CDR3 DNA sequence: TGCAGTGCTGAAATGGACAGGGGGGATCGAGCTTTCTTT. It yields the protein CSAEMDRGDRAFF.

This clonotype has a handful of counts. The DNA of the CDR3 is TGCGCCAGCAGCTTGTCCTGGGGGAGTGGGGCCAACGTCCTGACTTTC. Translating gives CASSLSWGSGANVLTF. V gene TRBV5-1 combines with J gene TRBJ2-6, with D perhaps being TRBD1 or TRBD2 (5 bases each). CDR1 SGHRS and CDR2 YFSETQ come from the germline V gene. V lost 1 base and J 3 bases, leaving 11 bases between the germline ends. The CDR3 totals 16 residues.

This clonotype was found many times. V and J are TRBV15 and TRBJ1-2; 9 bases line up with TRBD1. V was pared by 1 base and J by 0 bases, with 9 bases of the junction left unmatched. This CDR3 region has 18 residues. Germline V gene sequence: CDR1 LNHNV, CDR2 YYDKDF (reference sequence). The DNA of the CDR3 is TGTGCCACCAGCAGAGTAGCGGACAGGGGTCTTCCTAACTATGGCTACACCTTC. Translated, it gives CATSRVADRGLPNYGYTF.

The rearrangement joins TRBV12-3 or TRBV12-4 to TRBJ2-5; 8 bases map to TRBD1. This CDR3 contains 15 residues. V shed 6 bases, J shed 1 base, and the junction held 7 bases outside the gene matches. In DNA form, the CDR3 reads TGTGCCAGCAGCCCTACGGGACAGGTCCAAGAGACCCAGTACTTC. Encoded protein: CASSPTGQVQETQYF.

This clonotype was seen many times. The gene calls are TRBV20-1 and TRBJ1-4; tentative D call: TRBD1 (5 bases). CDR1 and CDR2 (germline): DFQATT, SNEGSKA (reference sequence). The CDR3 consists of 15 residues. V was shortened by 3 bases and J by 0 bases, with 11 bases between the two germline ends. CDR3 bases: TGCAGTGCTAGGGACTCAGGGCCAACTAATGAAAAACTGTTTTTT. Its protein product is CSARDSGPTNEKLFF.

This clonotype appeared a few times. The chain recombines TRBV2 with TRBJ2-3; TRBD1 matches at 8 bases. The ends lost 8 bases at V and 4 bases at J; junction bases unmatched: 8. CDR1 is SNHLY, CDR2 FYNNEI, per germline. This CDR3 is 14 amino acids long. The CDR3 sequence: CASLEGRGPDTQYF. CDR3 DNA: TGTGCCAGCCTGGAGGGCAGGGGGCCAGATACGCAGTATTTT.

The table lists this clonotype with a few counts. This sequence joins TRBV27 and TRBJ2-3, with 12 bases identical to TRBD2. V shed 5 bases and J 0 bases; nucleotides not matched to a gene: 15. CDR1 MNHEY and CDR2 SMNVEV come from the germline V gene (reference sequence). This CDR3 comprises 20 residues. The CDR3 is CASSPRTSGMRGYSTDTQYF. CDR3 in DNA: TGTGCCAGCAGTCCCCGGACTAGCGGGATGAGGGGTTATAGCACAGATACGCAGTATTTT.

The gene calls are TRBV2 and TRBJ1-5; 8 nucleotides match TRBD1. Germline V gene sequence: CDR1 SNHLY, CDR2 FYNNEI. The CDR3 consists of 14 residues. V lost 8 bases to trimming and J lost 3 bases; unmatched junction nucleotides: 6. The CDR3 region has the DNA TGTGCCAGCCAGGGGGCCAGACCCAATCAGCCCCAGCATTTT. It translates to CASQGARPNQPQHF.

This clonotype was picked up many times. The chain has TRBV24-1 and TRBJ2-2, with 8 bases fitting TRBD1. The CDR3 runs 18 residues. Germline V gene sequence: CDR1 KGHDR, CDR2 SFDVKD. V lost 3 bases, J lost 8 bases, and 16 bases stayed unmatched. The CDR3 loop reads CATSDTSGTGPRGGELFF. The CDR3 DNA follows: TGTGCCACCAGTGATACCTCCGGGACAGGTCCTCGCGGTGGGGAGCTGTTTTTT.

This clonotype was seen at least ten times. This chain links TRBV12-3 or TRBV12-4 with TRBJ1-2; TRBD1 is a possible D gene (6 bases). The CDR3 is made up of 14 amino acids. V was cut by 5 bases and J by 4 bases, with 14 bases left in between. CDR3 bases: TGTGCCAGCAGTGCCCGGGACACCACCTATGGCTACACCTTC. This sequence encodes CASSARDTTYGYTF.

This clonotype was seen repeatedly, ten times or more. This chain uses TRBV11-3 with TRBJ2-3; no definite D call. CDR1 is SGHNT, CDR2 YENEEA, per germline. V was pared by 5 bases and J by 7 bases, with 13 bases between. CDR3 length: 13 amino acids. CDR3 amino acids: CASSPEVGHTQYF. CDR3 sequence (DNA): TGTGCCAGCAGCCCCGAGGTAGGGCATACGCAGTATTTT.

The sample holds many counts of this clonotype. The V gene is TRBV15, the J gene TRBJ2-7; 9 bases match TRBD2. The ends lost 3 bases at V and 2 bases at J; junction bases unmatched: 11. The V gene's germline CDR1 is LNHNV and CDR2 YYDKDF (reference sequence). CDR3 length: 17 residues. This CDR3 reads CATSRWVGAGGPYEQYF. The CDR3 nucleotides read TGTGCCACCAGCAGGTGGGTTGGAGCGGGAGGCCCCTACGAGCAGTACTTC.

This clonotype has ten or more counts. A read error may produce the germline difference seen at one junction end. CDR3 coding DNA: TGCAGTGCTGTCGGGACTAGCTTCCACTTC. Protein sequence: CSAVGTSFHF. The J gene is TRBJ2-7, the V gene TRBV20-1, with TRBD2 identical over 9 bases. The CDR3 is made up of 10 amino acids. The germline gives CDR1 DFQATT, CDR2 SNEGSKA (reference sequence).

The CDR3 sequence: CASSGGDRGVQDTQYF. DNA of the CDR3: TGTGCCAGCAGCGGAGGGGACAGGGGAGTTCAAGATACGCAGTATTTT. The chain has TRBV7-9 and TRBJ2-3; 10 bases fit TRBD1. The CDR3 length is 16 residues. With 5 bases clipped from V and 5 bases from J, the junction kept 10 bases outside the gene matches. Germline values: CDR1 SEHNR, CDR2 FQNEAQ (reference sequence). Full variable domain (remainder filled in from reference TRBV7-9 and TRBJ2-3): DTGVSQNPRHKITKRGQNVTFRCDPISEHNRLYWYRQTLGQGPEFLTYFQNEAQLEKSRLLSDRFSAERPKGSFSTLEIQRTEQGDSAMYLCASSGGDRGVQDTQYFGPGTRLTVL.

This chain joins TRBV10-3 and TRBJ2-1; D uncertain. The J call may be wrong; the DNA end is better matched by TRBJ2-5. This CDR3 comprises 12 residues. Per the germline V gene, CDR1 is ENHRY and CDR2 is SYGVKD. CDR3 amino acids: CAISEVGETQYF. DNA of the CDR3: TGTGCCATCAGTGAGGTGGGGGAGACCCAGTACTTC.

The CDR3 here is CAISVGQGATEPQHF. In DNA, the CDR3 is TGTGCCATCAGTGTTGGACAGGGGGCTACGGAGCCCCAGCATTTT. The chain joins TRBV10-3 to TRBJ1-5; 11 nucleotides line up with TRBD1. The trim removed 4 bases at V and 8 bases at J, leaving 7 bases unmatched. The CDR3 consists of 15 residues. CDR1 ENHRY and CDR2 SYGVKD come from the germline V gene.

This clonotype was picked up many times. The chain employs TRBV20-1 and TRBJ2-7; tentatively, D is TRBD2 (5 bases). The germline CDR1 and CDR2 sequences are DFQATT and SNEGSKA (reference sequence). The CDR3 totals 15 residues. Trimming removed 7 bases from V and 0 bases from J, with 19 bases in between. CDR3: CSGHSAGNSSYEQYF. The CDR3 DNA sequence: TGCAGTGGGCATTCGGCGGGCAACAGCTCCTACGAGCAGTACTTC.

This clonotype has ten or more counts. This chain connects TRBV20-1 to TRBJ2-7, with TRBD1 identical over 9 bases. This CDR3 contains 12 residues. Germline loops: CDR1 DFQATT, CDR2 SNEGSKA (reference sequence). With 5 bases clipped from V and 9 bases from J, the junction kept 8 bases outside the gene matches. In DNA, the CDR3 is TGCAGTGCTGGGGGGACAGGGATCGGGCAGTACTTC. It encodes CSAGGTGIGQYF.

This chain uses TRBV29-1 with TRBJ2-6; D is perhaps TRBD2 (5 bases). The CDR3 length is 17 residues. Between the trimmed V and J ends, which lost 0 bases and 0 bases, there was a span of 12 bases. Germline V lookup: CDR1 SQVTM, CDR2 ANQGSEA. The CDR3 nucleotides are TGCAGCGTTGAAGATCGATATGGAGGCTCTGGGGCCAACGTCCTGACTTTC. Its protein is CSVEDRYGGSGANVLTF.

This clonotype was picked up a small number of times. A read error may account for a junction end that differs from germline. The chain employs TRBV19 and TRBJ1-5; the D is unclear. The CDR3 has 15 amino acids. Germline loops: CDR1 LNHDA, CDR2 SQIVND (reference sequence). The CDR3 sequence is CASNSDGNSNRPQHF. CDR3 nucleotides: TGTGCCAGTAACTCTGACGGAAATAGCAATCGGCCCCAGCATTTT.

The chain carries TRBV24-1 and TRBJ2-1; possibly TRBD1 for D (6 bases). V was shortened by 8 bases and J by 6 bases, with 13 bases between the two germline ends. This CDR3 comprises 13 residues. Germline V gene lookup returns CDR1 KGHDR and CDR2 SFDVKD. CDR3 sequence: CATNRVGSNEQFF. CDR3 nucleotides: TGTGCCACCAACAGGGTGGGCAGCAATGAGCAGTTCTTC.

This clonotype has just a few counts. The rearrangement joins TRBV29-1 to TRBJ1-2; D remains unclear. V lost 4 bases and J 7 bases, leaving 10 bases between the germline ends. CDR3 length: 11 amino acids. Germline values: CDR1 SQVTM, CDR2 ANQGSEA. In DNA, the CDR3 is TGCAGCGTTGGGTCTGGTGGTGGCTACACCTTC. Its translation is CSVGSGGGYTF.

Only a few counts were recorded for this clonotype. The rearrangement uses TRBV6-1 and TRBJ2-4, with D tentatively TRBD2 (5 bases). Germline CDR1 is MNHNS and CDR2 is SASEGT. The CDR3 extends over 17 amino acids. V was shortened by 3 bases and J by 1 base, with 16 bases between the two germline ends. In DNA, the CDR3 is TGTGCCAGCAGTGAGCAACCGGGATATGGGGCCAAAAACATTCAGTACTTC. Translated: CASSEQPGYGAKNIQYF.

There are many counts of this clonotype. V is TRBV20-1 and J is TRBJ1-1; D is undetermined. This CDR3 has 13 amino acids. Trimming took off 2 bases at V and 0 bases at J, with 7 bases between the two ends. Germline V gene sequence: CDR1 DFQATT, CDR2 SNEGSKA (reference sequence). CDR3 DNA: TGCAGTGCTAGAAATACAGTGAACACTGAAGCTTTCTTT. Translated: CSARNTVNTEAFF.

About this clonotype: A read error may account for a junction end that differs from germline. The genes are TRBV19 and TRBJ2-3; D call uncertain. Germline assignment: CDR1 LNHDA and CDR2 SQIVND (reference sequence). The CDR3 totals 15 residues. CDR3 bases: TGTGCCAGTAATATAGATAACGGAGGCACAGATACGCAGTATTTT. Its protein is CASNIDNGGTDTQYF.

With regard to this clonotype: The conserved closing phenylalanine or tryptophan is absent in this CDR3, likely reflecting a read error. Because the CDR3's place on the DNA is in doubt, the DNA is left out and the CDR3 is given as listed by TCRdb. The chain's CDR3 is CASSPLAG. The rearrangement joins TRBV2 to TRBJ2-7; the table gives TRBD2 as D, unverified against the DNA. Germline loops: CDR1 SNHLY, CDR2 FYNNEI. Inclusive of both ends, the CDR3 amounts to 8 amino acids.

A remark on this clonotype: A much larger clonotype is one base distant, so this may be a read error. This chain joins TRBV19 and TRBJ2-4; 7 bases line up with TRBD1. V gave up 9 bases and J gave up 6 bases; unmatched junction bases: 2. This CDR3 has 11 amino acids. Germline CDR1 is LNHDA and CDR2 is SQIVND (reference sequence). The DNA of the CDR3 is TGTGCCAGCAGACAGGGAAACATTCAGTACTTC. It translates to CASRQGNIQYF. Looking up the rest from reference TRBV19 and TRBJ2-4 gives the full variable domain: DGGITQSPKYLFRKEGQNVTLSCEQNLNHDAMYWYRQDPGQGLRLIYYSQIVNDFQKGDIAEGYSVSREKKESFPLTVTSAQKNPTAFYLCASRQGNIQYFGAGTRLSVL.

This clonotype was seen many times. The rearrangement links TRBV6-1 to TRBJ1-5, with D possibly matching TRBD1 (6 bases). V lost 4 bases and J lost 3, with 10 bases in between. The CDR3 contains 14 residues. Germline V gene sequence: CDR1 MNHNS, CDR2 SASEGT. The CDR3 region has the DNA TGTGCCAGCAGTGGCGACAGGAACAATCAGCCCCAGCATTTT. Protein product: CASSGDRNNQPQHF.